The 21 T cell receptor beta chains given below trace back to one sample, sequenced in a study of beta chain features in type 1 diabetes. Expressed TCRB transcripts were sequenced because the entire RNA isolate underwent reverse transcription. The data were produced by immunoSEQ multiplex PCR, yet TCRdb's version contains in-frame clones alone and is incomplete. The sample records 970,000 or so clones, roughly a sixth being singletons. Material: naive CD4+ T cells from blood. Every receptor here comes from a woman aged 18-29 years in good health.

This clone was detected once. The gene calls are TRBV7-3 and TRBJ2-2; 7 nucleotides match TRBD2. The CDR3 runs to 15 residues. V was clipped by 8 bases and J by 4 bases; unmatched bases: 10. The germline CDR1 and CDR2 sequences are SGHTA and FQGTGA. CDR3 nucleotides: TGTGCCAGCCAACTGGGAGGGAGGGCCACCGGGGAGCTGTTTTTT. Its protein product is CASQLGGRATGELFF.

As for this clone: This same CDR3 is encoded by further DNA sequences in the sample. The chain joins TRBV7-9 to TRBJ1-2, with 10 bases identical to TRBD1. The germline CDR1 and CDR2 sequences are SEHNR and FQNEAQ (reference sequence). The J segment lost 8 bases and the V segment lost 5 bases, leaving 5 bases of the junction unmatched. The CDR3 is 13 amino acids. The DNA for the CDR3 is TGTGCCAGCAGCCCCCGGACAGGGGGAGGCTACACCTTC. It is translated as CASSPRTGGGYTF.

The table lists this clone with a few counts. V and J are TRBV15 and TRBJ1-1; D not resolved. Deletions cut 4 bases from V and 3 bases from J, with 3 bases between. CDR3 length: 11 amino acids. Germline values: CDR1 LNHNV, CDR2 YYDKDF (reference sequence). CDR3: CATSKDTEAFF. The CDR3 DNA reads as TGTGCCACCAGCAAGGACACTGAAGCTTTCTTT.

CDR3 bases: TGCGCCAGCAGCCAAGTCGGGGCTCCCCGTCGGACTGAAGCTTTCTTT. Amino acid sequence: CASSQVGAPRRTEAFF. This chain connects TRBV4-1 to TRBJ1-1; perhaps TRBD1 as D (5 bases). V lost 1 base and J 5 bases, leaving 17 bases between the germline ends. Per germline, CDR1 MGHRA and CDR2 YSYEKL. The CDR3 is made up of 16 amino acids.

For this clone: Other DNA sequences within the sample encode an identical CDR3. This rearrangement joins TRBV6-5 to TRBJ2-7, with TRBD2 as a possible D gene (5 bases). The CDR3 contains 11 residues. V was shortened by 6 bases and J by 6 bases, with 9 bases between the two germline ends. Germline assignment: CDR1 MNHEY and CDR2 SVGAGI. Here the CDR3 reads CASSQGGEQYF. Written as DNA, the CDR3 is TGTGCCAGCAGCCAAGGAGGCGAGCAGTACTTC.

This clone was recorded a few times. This chain links TRBV13 with TRBJ2-3; 9 nucleotides match TRBD2. The CDR3 consists of 15 residues. CDR1 PRHDT and CDR2 FYEKMQ come from the germline V gene (reference sequence). The J segment lost 0 bases and the V segment lost 6 bases, leaving 4 bases of the junction unmatched. CDR3 DNA sequence: TGTGCCAGCAGGACAGCGGGAGGAAGCACAGATACGCAGTATTTT. Its translation is CASRTAGGSTDTQYF. The variable domain in full, with the rest retrieved from reference TRBV13 and TRBJ2-3, is AAGVIQSPRHLIKEKRETATLKCYPIPRHDTVYWYQQGPGQDPQFLISFYEKMQSDKGSIPDRFSAQQFSDYHSELNMSSLELGDSALYFCASRTAGGSTDTQYFGPGTRLTVL.

This clone showed up just a few times. The chain carries TRBV28 and TRBJ2-7, with TRBD2 as a possible D gene (5 bases). This CDR3 is built from 14 residues. V shed 3 bases and J shed 3 bases, with 12 bases lying between them. Germline lookup yields CDR1 MDHEN and CDR2 SYDVKM. The CDR3 region has the DNA TGTGCCAGCAGTTTGTTGGGAGCCTTCTACGAGCAGTACTTC. This encodes CASSLLGAFYEQYF.

This clone was detected only a few times. The chain couples TRBV28 to TRBJ2-7, with unresolved D. Germline lookup yields CDR1 MDHEN and CDR2 SYDVKM. CDR3 size: 18 residues. Between the trimmed V and J ends, which lost 2 bases and 2 bases, there was a span of 22 bases. Written as DNA, the CDR3 is TGTGCCAGCAGTTTAGGATCCCCCAGCCTAATTAAGACCTACGAGCAGTACTTC. The encoded protein is CASSLGSPSLIKTYEQYF. Full variable domain (missing parts from reference TRBV28 and TRBJ2-7): DVKVTQSSRYLVKRTGEKVFLECVQDMDHENMFWYRQDPGLGLRLIYFSYDVKMKEKGDIPEGYSVSREKKERFSLILESASTNQTSMYLCASSLGSPSLIKTYEQYFGPGTRLTVT.

This clone was detected a few times. The chain recombines TRBV28 with TRBJ2-1; D perhaps matches TRBD2 (5 bases). This CDR3 is built from 18 residues. The germline V gene has CDR1 MDHEN and CDR2 SYDVKM. Trimming cost V 3 bases and J 7 bases, with 25 bases left between them. CDR3 loop: CASSFPRVRIRDYNEQFF. The CDR3 DNA reads TGTGCCAGCAGTTTCCCTCGAGTTCGGATCCGGGATTATAATGAGCAGTTCTTC.

Note on this clone: Other DNA sequences within the sample encode an identical CDR3. The chain joins TRBV9 to TRBJ2-1; 10 nucleotides agree with TRBD2. Germline loops: CDR1 SGDLS, CDR2 YYNGEE. V lost 0 bases, J lost 4 bases, and 1 base stayed unmatched. The CDR3 totals 15 residues. The CDR3, as DNA: TGTGCCAGCAGCGTAGCTAGCGGGGGTTACAATGAGCAGTTCTTC. Translated: CASSVASGGYNEQFF.

The V call is TRBV21-1, the J call TRBJ1-1. TRBV21-1 is listed as a pseudogene. The CDR3 loop spans 21 amino acids. The CDR3 DNA follows: TGTGCCAGCAGCAAAGCGCTCGGTGGGGGTTATGTTAGGGTGCTGAACACTGAAGCTTTCTTT. Translated, it gives CASSKALGGGYVRVLNTEAFF.

This clone was picked up a small number of times. This chain joins TRBV5-4 and TRBJ2-5; D not certain. V was pared by 4 bases and J by 0 bases, with 22 bases between. The length of the CDR3 is 18 residues. Germline loops: CDR1 SGHNT, CDR2 YYREEE (reference sequence). In DNA, the CDR3 is TGTGCCAGCAGCCCCGACCTAATCGGTGGACCGTACCAAGAGACCCAGTACTTC. Translation: CASSPDLIGGPYQETQYF.

This clone showed up just a few times. The chain uses TRBV6-1 and TRBJ2-1, with D possibly TRBD2 on 7 matching bases. The CDR3 runs to 14 residues. The ends were cut back, 10 bases at V and 10 bases at J, with 23 bases in the middle. The germline gives CDR1 MNHNS, CDR2 SASEGT. The CDR3 region has the DNA TGTGCCATCCAGACTAGCAACAGGGTCGGCGAGCAGTTCTTC. It specifies CAIQTSNRVGEQFF.

This chain joins TRBV2 and TRBJ1-2; D is uncertain. The V end lost 4 bases, the J end lost 2 bases, and 8 bases lay between the germline ends. Germline V gene sequence: CDR1 SNHLY, CDR2 FYNNEI. This CDR3 spans 13 amino acids. CDR3 loop: CASSGGVNYGYTF. In DNA, the CDR3 is TGTGCCAGCAGTGGCGGGGTGAACTATGGCTACACCTTC.

The genes are TRBV2 and TRBJ2-7; D possibly corresponds to TRBD2 (6 bases). Looked up from germline, CDR1 is SNHLY and CDR2 is FYNNEI. There are 14 residues in the CDR3. Trimming took off 7 bases at V and 4 bases at J, with 17 bases between the two ends. For the CDR3, the DNA is TGTGCCAGCAAGCTCGGAGGGGTGAGTTACGAGCAGTACTTC. Protein: CASKLGGVSYEQYF.

The gene calls are TRBV7-8 and TRBJ2-5; TRBD1 matches 12 bases. The CDR3 has 20 amino acids. V trimming: 1 base; J trimming: 5 bases; junction bases outside the gene matches: 17. The germline CDR1 and CDR2 sequences are SGHVS and FQNEAQ. The CDR3 coding sequence is TGTGCCAGCAGCTTAGTTCGAATACCGGGACAGGGGGCGCATGGGGAGACCCAGTACTTC. Amino acid sequence: CASSLVRIPGQGAHGETQYF.

The sample holds a few counts of this clone. This rearrangement joins TRBV4-2 to TRBJ2-7; TRBD2 agrees at 8 bases. The CDR3 is made up of 15 amino acids. Losses at the gene ends were 2 bases for V and 1 base for J; bases not matched to a gene: 4. The germline gives CDR1 LGHNA, CDR2 YNFKEQ. The CDR3 DNA reads as TGTGCCAGCAGCCAAAGCGGGAGAGGATCCTACGAGCAGTACTTC. Protein: CASSQSGRGSYEQYF.

This clone was recorded only once. V and J are TRBV5-1 and TRBJ2-3; weak D call: TRBD2 (5 bases). V lost 6 bases, J lost 6 bases, and 17 bases lay in between. Looked up from germline, CDR1 is SGHRS and CDR2 is YFSETQ. This CDR3 is 14 amino acids long. CDR3 loop: CASTFVRAGDTQYF. The CDR3 region has the DNA TGCGCCAGCACGTTCGTGAGGGCCGGGGATACGCAGTATTTT. Based on the CDR3 plus reference TRBV5-1 and TRBJ2-3, the full variable domain is KAGVTQTPRYLIKTRGQQVTLSCSPISGHRSVSWYQQTPGQGLQFLFEYFSETQRNKGNFPGRFSGRQFSNSRSEMNVSTLELGDSALYLCASTFVRAGDTQYFGPGTRLTVL.

V is TRBV9 and J is TRBJ2-1; the match to TRBD2 covers 7 bases. V lost 3 bases, J lost 0 bases, and 9 bases stayed unmatched. The germline CDR1 and CDR2 sequences are SGDLS and YYNGEE. There are 17 residues in the CDR3. For the CDR3, the DNA is TGTGCCAGCAGCGGAGCCAGCCGCGGGAGCTCCTACAATGAGCAGTTCTTC. Residues: CASSGASRGSSYNEQFF.

The rearrangement uses TRBV7-2 and TRBJ1-1; a weak D match, TRBD1 (5 bases). Germline CDR1 reads SGHTA; CDR2 reads FQGNSA. This CDR3 contains 14 residues. V was trimmed by 7 bases and J by 3 bases, leaving 15 bases between them. The CDR3 DNA is TGTGCCAGCACCTTGGGGGGGACGTACACTGAAGCTTTCTTT. It translates to CASTLGGTYTEAFF. Based on the CDR3 plus reference TRBV7-2 and TRBJ1-1, the full variable domain is GAGVSQSPSNKVTEKGKDVELRCDPISGHTALYWYRQSLGQGLEFLIYFQGNSAPDKSGLPSDRFSAERTGGSVSTLTIQRTQQEDSAVYLCASTLGGTYTEAFFGQGTRLTVV.

This chain connects TRBV9 to TRBJ2-1, with TRBD2 matching over 7 bases. Trimming removed 0 bases from V and 6 bases from J; junction bases left unmatched: 6. There are 15 residues in the CDR3. The germline gives CDR1 SGDLS, CDR2 YYNGEE. The CDR3 loop reads CASSVASGASNEQFF. CDR3 DNA sequence: TGTGCCAGCAGCGTAGCTAGCGGAGCTTCCAATGAGCAGTTCTTC.